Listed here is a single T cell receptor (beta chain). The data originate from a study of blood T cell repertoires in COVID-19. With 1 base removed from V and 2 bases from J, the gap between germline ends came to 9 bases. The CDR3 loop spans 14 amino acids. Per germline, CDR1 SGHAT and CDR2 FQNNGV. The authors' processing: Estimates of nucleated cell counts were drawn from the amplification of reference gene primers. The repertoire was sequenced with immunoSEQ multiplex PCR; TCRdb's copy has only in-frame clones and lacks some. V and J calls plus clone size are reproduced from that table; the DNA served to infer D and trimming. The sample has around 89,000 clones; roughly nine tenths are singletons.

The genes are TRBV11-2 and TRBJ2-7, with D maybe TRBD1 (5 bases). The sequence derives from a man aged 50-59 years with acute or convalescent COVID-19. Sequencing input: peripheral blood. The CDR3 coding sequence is TGTGCCAGCAGCTTAGGACAGAATGCCTACGAGCAGTACTTC. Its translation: CASSLGQNAYEQYF.